Sequencing of this TCR beta chain was carried out in a study of cytomegalovirus exposure and HLA in healthy donors. The study's findings and limits: Some segments of the V type, notably TRBV6-2 and TRBV6-3, were excluded as indistinguishable. DRB1 showed the most TCR associations and HLA-C the fewest in a later analysis, as rates varied by HLA locus. Earlier findings revealed that most TCR beta V segments proved productive either about 87% or about 30% of the time.

The PCR was carried out with 60 Vbeta primers and 13 Jbeta primers. Sequencing used immunoSEQ multiplex PCR; TCRdb keeps in-frame clones, though not all of them. The table lists 130,000 or so clones, just under 75% of them singletons. CDR1 and CDR2 (germline): MNHEY, SVGAGI. The CDR3 runs to 15 residues. V dropped 6 bases and J dropped 6 bases, with 18 bases sitting between them. A word on this clone: Antigen unknown.

Sequenced: PBMCs. The chain links TRBV6-5 to TRBJ2-1, with D possibly being TRBD1 (6 bases). The TCR sequence derives from a man aged 35-49 years in good health and CMV-seropositive. The CDR3 loop is CASSYTGFEGNEQFF. Written as DNA, the CDR3 is TGTGCCAGCAGCTATACAGGGTTCGAGGGCAATGAGCAGTTCTTC.